These 4 T cell receptor beta chains were sequenced from one sample in a study of regulatory T cells in long-lasting Graves disease. Time point reported: newly diagnosed GD, antithyroid drugs for less than 3 months. With RNA extracted from PBMCs as input, the TCR library was made. The authors built TCR beta libraries using iRepertoire HTBI primers and Arm-PCR of CDR3 regions. TCRdb re-analysed the multiplex PCR reads in MiXCR, keeping a single row per CDR3 protein. The table lists approximately 440,000 distinct CDR3 sequences, 16% of them singletons. This sample also appeared in a second study, on T cells in Graves' hyperthyroidism and ophthalmopathy.

The input for sequencing was peripheral blood mononuclear cells (PBMCs), taken at new diagnosis, from a patient treated with antithyroid drugs. The receptors were sampled from a middle-aged man with Graves disease.

V is TRBV20-1 and J is TRBJ1-5; no clear D gene. Germline CDR1 DFQATT, CDR2 SNEGSKA (reference sequence). Trimming took 2 bases from V and 3 from J, leaving 14 bases between them. CDR3 length: 15 amino acids. In nucleotides, the CDR3 is TGCAGTGCTAGATCTCACAGAGGAAACAATCAGCCCCAGCATTTT. It codes for CSARSHRGNNQPQHF.

This clonotype came up many times. The chain is built from TRBV20-1 and TRBJ2-5; TRBD1 aligns across 8 bases. The CDR3 loop spans 13 amino acids. V lost 6 bases and J lost 4; bases outside the gene matches: 7. Germline V CDR1 and CDR2: DFQATT, SNEGSKA (reference sequence). CDR3 protein: CSAPQGARETQYF. The DNA of the CDR3 is TGCAGTGCGCCTCAGGGGGCTAGAGAGACCCAGTACTTC.

This chain joins TRBV9 and TRBJ2-5; no reliable D call. The CDR3 consists of 17 residues. The V and J ends lost 0 bases and 7 bases respectively, with 22 bases between them. Germline lookup yields CDR1 SGDLS and CDR2 YYNGEE. CDR3 residues: CASSVEVGSPLPGTQYF. The CDR3 bases are TGTGCCAGCAGCGTAGAAGTTGGCAGCCCACTACCCGGGACCCAGTACTTC.

This clonotype was recorded many times. The chain has TRBV30 and TRBJ1-1; 10 bases match TRBD1. In germline, CDR1 is GTSNPN, CDR2 SVGIG (reference sequence). Losses at the gene ends were 6 bases for V and 3 bases for J; bases not matched to a gene: 4. This CDR3 is built from 13 residues. DNA of the CDR3: TGTGCCTGTCCCGGGACAGGGGACACTGAAGCTTTCTTT. As protein: CACPGTGDTEAFF. The full variable domain, rest sourced from reference TRBV30 and TRBJ1-1, is SQTIHQWPATLVQPVGSPLSLECTVEGTSNPNLYWYRQAAGRGLQLLFYSVGIGQISSEVPQNLSASRPQDRQFILSSKKLLLSDSGFYLCACPGTGDTEAFFGQGTRLTVV.